This TCR beta chain was obtained from a study of cytomegalovirus exposure and HLA in healthy donors. Study at large: Among about 400 genotyped donors, approximately 80% fell in the Caucasian-associated ancestry cluster.

The primer mix had 60 Vbeta and 13 Jbeta primers. Assay: immunoSEQ multiplex PCR; the TCRdb copy retains only in-frame clones and omits some. Of about 140,000 clones in the sample, over 75% were seen once. V dropped 3 bases and J dropped 0 bases, with 15 bases sitting between them. The germline CDR1 and CDR2 sequences are MGHRA and YSYEKL. This CDR3 is built from 17 residues. The study's findings and limits: The sole available immune exposure information was CMV serostatus.

As concerns this clone: Its antigen remains unidentified.

This TCR was sampled from a female donor in good health and CMV-seronegative. The sequenced material came from PBMCs. The chain links TRBV4-1 to TRBJ2-4; D is perhaps TRBD2 (6 bases). Here the CDR3 DNA reads TGCGCCAGCAGCCACGGCGGGATCGAACTAGCCAAAAACATTCAGTACTTC. Translating it yields CASSHGGIELAKNIQYF.